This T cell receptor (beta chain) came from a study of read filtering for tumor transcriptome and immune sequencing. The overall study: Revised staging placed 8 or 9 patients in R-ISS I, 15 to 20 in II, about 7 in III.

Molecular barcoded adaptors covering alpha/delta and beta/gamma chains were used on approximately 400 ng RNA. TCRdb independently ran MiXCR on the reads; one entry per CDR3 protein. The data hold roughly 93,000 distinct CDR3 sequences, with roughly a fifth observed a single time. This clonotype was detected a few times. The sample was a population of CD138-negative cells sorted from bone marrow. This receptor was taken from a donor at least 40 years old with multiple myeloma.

The CDR3 is CASSFTGSTEAFF. CDR3 nucleotide sequence: TGTGCCAGCAGCTTCACAGGGTCCACTGAAGCTTTCTTT. The gene calls are TRBV7-3 and TRBJ1-1; the D gene is possibly TRBD1 (6 bases). With 3 bases removed from V and 4 bases from J, the gap between germline ends came to 9 bases. This CDR3 region has 13 residues. CDR1 is SGHTA, CDR2 FQGTGA, per germline. Together with reference TRBV7-3 and TRBJ1-1, the CDR3 gives the full variable domain: GAGVSQTPSNKVTEKGKYVELRCDPISGHTALYWYRQSLGQGPEFLIYFQGTGAADDSGLPNDRFFAVRPEGSVSTLKIQRTERGDSAVYLCASSFTGSTEAFFGQGTRLTVV.